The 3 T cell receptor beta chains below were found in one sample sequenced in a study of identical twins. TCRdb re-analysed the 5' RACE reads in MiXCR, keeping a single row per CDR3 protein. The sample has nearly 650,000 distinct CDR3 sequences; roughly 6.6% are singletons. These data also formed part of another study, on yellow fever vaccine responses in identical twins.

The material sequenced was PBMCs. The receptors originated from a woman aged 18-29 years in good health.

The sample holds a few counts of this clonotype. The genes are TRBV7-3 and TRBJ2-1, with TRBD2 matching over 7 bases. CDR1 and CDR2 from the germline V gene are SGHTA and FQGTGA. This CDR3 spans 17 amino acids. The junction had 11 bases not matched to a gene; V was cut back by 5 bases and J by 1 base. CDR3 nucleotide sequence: TGTGCCAGCAGCGCCCAGGGTTGGGAGGGGTCCTACAATGAGCAGTTCTTC. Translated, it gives CASSAQGWEGSYNEQFF.

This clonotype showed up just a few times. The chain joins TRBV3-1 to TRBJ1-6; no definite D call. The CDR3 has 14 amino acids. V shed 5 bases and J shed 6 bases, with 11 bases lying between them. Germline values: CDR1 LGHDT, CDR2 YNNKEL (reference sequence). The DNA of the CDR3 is TGTGCCAGCAGCTTCTCGACGGGTAATTCACCCCTCCACTTT. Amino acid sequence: CASSFSTGNSPLHF.

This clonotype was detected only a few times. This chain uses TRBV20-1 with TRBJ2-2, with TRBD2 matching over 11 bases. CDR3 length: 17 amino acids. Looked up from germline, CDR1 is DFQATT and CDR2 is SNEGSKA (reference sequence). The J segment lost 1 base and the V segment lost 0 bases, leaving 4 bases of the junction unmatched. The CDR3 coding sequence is TGCAGTGCTAGAGATCGTGGGACTAGCGGGAACACCGGGGAGCTGTTTTTT. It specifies CSARDRGTSGNTGELFF.